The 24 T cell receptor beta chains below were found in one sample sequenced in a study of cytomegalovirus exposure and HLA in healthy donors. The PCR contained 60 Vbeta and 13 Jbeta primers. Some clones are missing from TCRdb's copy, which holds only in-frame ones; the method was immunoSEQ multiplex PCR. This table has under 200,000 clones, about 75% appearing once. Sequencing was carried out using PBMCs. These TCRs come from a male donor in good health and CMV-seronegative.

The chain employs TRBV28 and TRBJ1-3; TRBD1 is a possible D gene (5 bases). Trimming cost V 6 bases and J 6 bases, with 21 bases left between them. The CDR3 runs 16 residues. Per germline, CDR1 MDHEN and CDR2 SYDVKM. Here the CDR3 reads CASRSPGLPNENTIYF. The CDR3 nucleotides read TGTGCCAGCAGATCTCCGGGACTCCCGAACGAAAACACCATATATTTT.

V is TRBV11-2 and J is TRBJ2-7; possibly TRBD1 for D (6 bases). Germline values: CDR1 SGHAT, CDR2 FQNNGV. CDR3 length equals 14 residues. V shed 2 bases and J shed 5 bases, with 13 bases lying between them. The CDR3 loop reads CASSLLRGKDEQYF. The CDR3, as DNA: TGTGCCAGCAGCTTATTAAGGGGGAAGGACGAGCAGTACTTC.

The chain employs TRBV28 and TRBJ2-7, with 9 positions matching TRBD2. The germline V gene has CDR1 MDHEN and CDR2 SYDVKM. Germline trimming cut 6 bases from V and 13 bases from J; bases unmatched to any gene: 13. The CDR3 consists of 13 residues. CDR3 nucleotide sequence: TGTGCCAGCAGGTCGCCTCTAACTAGCGGGTCATACTTC. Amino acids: CASRSPLTSGSYF.

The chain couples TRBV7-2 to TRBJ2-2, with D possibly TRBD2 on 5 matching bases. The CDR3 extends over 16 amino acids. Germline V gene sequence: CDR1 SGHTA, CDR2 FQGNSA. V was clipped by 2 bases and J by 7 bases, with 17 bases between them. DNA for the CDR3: TGTGCCAGCAGCTTAAGTCGGAGTAGCGCTGGCGGGGAGCTGTTTTTT. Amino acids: CASSLSRSSAGGELFF. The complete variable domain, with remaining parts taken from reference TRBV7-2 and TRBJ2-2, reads GAGVSQSPSNKVTEKGKDVELRCDPISGHTALYWYRQSLGQGLEFLIYFQGNSAPDKSGLPSDRFSAERTGGSVSTLTIQRTQQEDSAVYLCASSLSRSSAGGELFFGEGSRLTVL.

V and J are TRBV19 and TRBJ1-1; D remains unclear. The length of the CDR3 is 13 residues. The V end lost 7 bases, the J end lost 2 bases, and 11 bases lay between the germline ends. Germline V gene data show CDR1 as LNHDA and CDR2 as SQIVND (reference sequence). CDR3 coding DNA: TGTGCCAGTACCGCCGGCGGCAACACTGAAGCTTTCTTT. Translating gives CASTAGGNTEAFF.

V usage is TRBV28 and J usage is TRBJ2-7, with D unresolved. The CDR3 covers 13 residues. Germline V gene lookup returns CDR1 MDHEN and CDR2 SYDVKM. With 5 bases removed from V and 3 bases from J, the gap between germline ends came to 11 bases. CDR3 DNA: TGTGCCAGCAGTCGCGGTGGTAACTACGAGCAGTACTTC. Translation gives CASSRGGNYEQYF.

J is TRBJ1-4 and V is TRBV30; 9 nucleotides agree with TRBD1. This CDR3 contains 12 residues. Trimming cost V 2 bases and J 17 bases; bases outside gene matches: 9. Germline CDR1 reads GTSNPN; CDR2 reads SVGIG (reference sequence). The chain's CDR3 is CAWSSGTGSRFF. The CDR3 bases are TGTGCCTGGAGTTCTGGGACAGGGAGTCGTTTTTTT.

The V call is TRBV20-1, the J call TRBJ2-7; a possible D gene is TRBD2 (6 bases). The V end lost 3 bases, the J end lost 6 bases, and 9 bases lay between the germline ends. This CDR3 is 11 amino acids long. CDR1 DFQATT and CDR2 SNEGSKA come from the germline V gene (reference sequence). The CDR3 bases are TGCAGTGCTAGCGGGAGAAGCGAGCAGTACTTC. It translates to CSASGRSEQYF.

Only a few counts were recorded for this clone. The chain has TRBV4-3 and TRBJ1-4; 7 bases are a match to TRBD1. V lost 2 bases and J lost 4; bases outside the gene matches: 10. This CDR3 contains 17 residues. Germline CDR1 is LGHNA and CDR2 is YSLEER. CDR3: CASSQSSLTGHNEKLFF. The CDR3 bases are TGCGCCAGCAGCCAATCCTCCCTGACAGGGCATAATGAAAAACTGTTTTTT.

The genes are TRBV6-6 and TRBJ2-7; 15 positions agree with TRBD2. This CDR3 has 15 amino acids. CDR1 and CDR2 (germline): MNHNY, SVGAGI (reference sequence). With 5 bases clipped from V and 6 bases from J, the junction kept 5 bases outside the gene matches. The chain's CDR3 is CASSGLAGGLREQYF. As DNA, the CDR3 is TGTGCCAGCAGTGGACTAGCGGGAGGGCTCCGCGAGCAGTACTTC.

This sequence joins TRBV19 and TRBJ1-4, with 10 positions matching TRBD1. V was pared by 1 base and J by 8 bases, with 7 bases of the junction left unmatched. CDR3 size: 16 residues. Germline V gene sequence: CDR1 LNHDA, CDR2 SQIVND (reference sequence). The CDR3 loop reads CASSIGYGTGEEKLFF. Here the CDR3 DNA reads TGTGCCAGTAGTATAGGATACGGGACAGGGGAGGAAAAACTGTTTTTT.

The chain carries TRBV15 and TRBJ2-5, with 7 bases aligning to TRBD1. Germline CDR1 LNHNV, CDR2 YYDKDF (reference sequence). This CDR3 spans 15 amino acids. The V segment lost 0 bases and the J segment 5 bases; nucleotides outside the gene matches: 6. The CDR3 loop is CATSRDTDRRETQYF. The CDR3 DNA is TGTGCCACCAGCAGAGATACGGACAGGAGGGAGACCCAGTACTTC.

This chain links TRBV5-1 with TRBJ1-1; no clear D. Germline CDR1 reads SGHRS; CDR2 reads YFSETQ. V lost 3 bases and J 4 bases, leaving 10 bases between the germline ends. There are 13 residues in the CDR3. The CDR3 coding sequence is TGCGCCAGCAGCTCCCCGGCGGGCACTGAAGCTTTCTTT. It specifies CASSSPAGTEAFF.

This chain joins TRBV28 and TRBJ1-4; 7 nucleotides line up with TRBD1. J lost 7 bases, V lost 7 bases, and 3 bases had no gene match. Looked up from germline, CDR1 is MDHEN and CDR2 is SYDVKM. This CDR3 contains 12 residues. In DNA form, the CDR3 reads TGTGCCAGCACAGGGGGGAGTGAAAAACTGTTTTTT. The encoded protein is CASTGGSEKLFF.

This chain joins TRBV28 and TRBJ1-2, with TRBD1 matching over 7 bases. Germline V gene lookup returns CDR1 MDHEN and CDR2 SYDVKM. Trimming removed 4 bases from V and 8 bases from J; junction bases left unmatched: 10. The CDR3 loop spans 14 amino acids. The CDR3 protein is CASSSPDRVSGYTF. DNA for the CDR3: TGTGCCAGCAGTTCCCCTGACAGGGTGTCAGGCTACACCTTC.

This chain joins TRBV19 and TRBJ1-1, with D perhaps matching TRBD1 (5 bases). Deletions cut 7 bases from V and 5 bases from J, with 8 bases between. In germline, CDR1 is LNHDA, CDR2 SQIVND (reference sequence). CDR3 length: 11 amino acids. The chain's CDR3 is CASIGGTEAFF. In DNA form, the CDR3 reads TGTGCCAGTATCGGGGGGACTGAAGCTTTCTTT.

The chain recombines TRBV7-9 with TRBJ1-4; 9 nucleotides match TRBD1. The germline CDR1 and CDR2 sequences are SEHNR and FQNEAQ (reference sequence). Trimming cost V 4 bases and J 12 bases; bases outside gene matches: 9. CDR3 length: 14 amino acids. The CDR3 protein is CASSSPGQGGELFF. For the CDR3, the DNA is TGTGCCAGCAGCTCCCCGGGACAGGGCGGAGAACTGTTTTTT.

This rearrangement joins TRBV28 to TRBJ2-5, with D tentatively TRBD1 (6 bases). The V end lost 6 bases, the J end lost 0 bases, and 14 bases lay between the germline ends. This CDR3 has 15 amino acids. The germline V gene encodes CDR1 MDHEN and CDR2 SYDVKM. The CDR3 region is CASRWDRDNQETQYF. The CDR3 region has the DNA TGTGCCAGCAGATGGGACCGGGACAACCAAGAGACCCAGTACTTC.

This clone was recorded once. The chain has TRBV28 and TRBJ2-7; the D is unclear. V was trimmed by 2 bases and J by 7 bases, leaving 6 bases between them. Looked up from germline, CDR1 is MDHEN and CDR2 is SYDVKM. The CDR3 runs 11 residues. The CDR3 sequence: CASSLGREQYF. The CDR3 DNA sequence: TGTGCCAGCAGTTTAGGGCGTGAGCAGTACTTC.

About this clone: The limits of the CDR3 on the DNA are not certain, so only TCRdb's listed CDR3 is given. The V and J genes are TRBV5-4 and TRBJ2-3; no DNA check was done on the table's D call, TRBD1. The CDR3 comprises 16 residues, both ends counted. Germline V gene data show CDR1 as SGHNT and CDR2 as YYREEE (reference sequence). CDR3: CASSFATGASTDTHYF.

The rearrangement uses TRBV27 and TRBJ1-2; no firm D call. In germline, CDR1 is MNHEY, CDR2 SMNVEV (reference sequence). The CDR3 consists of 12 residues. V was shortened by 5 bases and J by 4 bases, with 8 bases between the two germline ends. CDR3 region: CASSKEGYGYTF. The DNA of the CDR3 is TGTGCCAGCAGTAAGGAGGGCTATGGCTACACCTTC.

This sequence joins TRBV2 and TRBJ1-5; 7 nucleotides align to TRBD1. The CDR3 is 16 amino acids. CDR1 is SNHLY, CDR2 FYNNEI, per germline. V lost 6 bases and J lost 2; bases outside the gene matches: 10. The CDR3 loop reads CASREGRGSGNQPQHF. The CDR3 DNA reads TGTGCCAGCAGGGAGGGCAGGGGGTCGGGCAATCAGCCCCAGCATTTT. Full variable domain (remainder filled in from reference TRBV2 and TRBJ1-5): EPEVTQTPSHQVTQMGQEVILRCVPISNHLYFYWYRQILGQKVEFLVSFYNNEISEKSEIFDDQFSVERPDGSNFTLKIRSTKLEDSAMYFCASREGRGSGNQPQHFGDGTRLSIL.

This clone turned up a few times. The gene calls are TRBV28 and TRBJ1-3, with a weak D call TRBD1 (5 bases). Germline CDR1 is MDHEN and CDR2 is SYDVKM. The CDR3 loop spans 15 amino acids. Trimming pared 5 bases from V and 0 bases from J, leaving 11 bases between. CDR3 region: CASSPWTSSGNTIYF. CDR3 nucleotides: TGTGCCAGCAGTCCCTGGACAAGCTCTGGAAACACCATATATTTT.

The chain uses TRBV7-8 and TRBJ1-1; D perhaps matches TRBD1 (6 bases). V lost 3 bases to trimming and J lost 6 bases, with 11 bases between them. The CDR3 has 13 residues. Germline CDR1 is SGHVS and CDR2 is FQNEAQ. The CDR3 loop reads CASSFYGQPEAFF. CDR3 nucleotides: TGTGCCAGCAGCTTTTATGGACAGCCTGAAGCTTTCTTT. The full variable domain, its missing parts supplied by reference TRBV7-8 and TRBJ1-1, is GAGVSQSPRYKVAKRGQDVALRCDPISGHVSLFWYQQALGQGPEFLTYFQNEAQLDKSGLPSDRFFAERPEGSVSTLKIQRTQQEDSAVYLCASSFYGQPEAFFGQGTRLTVV.